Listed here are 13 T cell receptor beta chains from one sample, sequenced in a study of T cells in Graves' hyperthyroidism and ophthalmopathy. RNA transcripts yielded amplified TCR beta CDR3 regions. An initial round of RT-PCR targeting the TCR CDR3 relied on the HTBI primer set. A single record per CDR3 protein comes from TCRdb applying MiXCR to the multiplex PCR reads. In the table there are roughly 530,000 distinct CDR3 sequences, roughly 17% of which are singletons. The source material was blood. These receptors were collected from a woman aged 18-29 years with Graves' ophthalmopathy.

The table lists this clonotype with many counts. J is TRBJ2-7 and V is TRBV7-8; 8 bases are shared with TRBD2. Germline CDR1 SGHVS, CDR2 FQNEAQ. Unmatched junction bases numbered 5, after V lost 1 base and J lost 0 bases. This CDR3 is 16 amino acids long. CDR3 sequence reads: CASSLDAAGGSYEQYF. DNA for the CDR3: TGTGCCAGCAGCTTAGATGCCGCGGGGGGCTCCTACGAGCAGTACTTC. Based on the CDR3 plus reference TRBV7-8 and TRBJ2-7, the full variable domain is GAGVSQSPRYKVAKRGQDVALRCDPISGHVSLFWYQQALGQGPEFLTYFQNEAQLDKSGLPSDRFFAERPEGSVSTLKIQRTQQEDSAVYLCASSLDAAGGSYEQYFGPGTRLTVT.

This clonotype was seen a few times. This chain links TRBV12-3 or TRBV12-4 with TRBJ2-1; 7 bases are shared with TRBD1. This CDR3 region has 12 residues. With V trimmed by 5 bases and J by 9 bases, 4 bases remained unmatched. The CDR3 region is CASSTDRAEQFF. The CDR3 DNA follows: TGTGCCAGCAGTACCGACAGGGCTGAGCAGTTCTTC.

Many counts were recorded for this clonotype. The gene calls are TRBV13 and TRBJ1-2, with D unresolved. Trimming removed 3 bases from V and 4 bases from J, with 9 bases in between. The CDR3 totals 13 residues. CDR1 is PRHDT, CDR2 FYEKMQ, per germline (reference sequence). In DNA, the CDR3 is TGTGCCAGCAGCTTTGGGGTGGGCTATGGCTACACCTTC. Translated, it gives CASSFGVGYGYTF.

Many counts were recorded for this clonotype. The CDR3 reads CASTSGGPPYNEQFF. The CDR3 DNA reads TGTGCCAGCACTAGCGGGGGGCCCCCCTACAATGAGCAGTTCTTC. The chain combines TRBV27 with TRBJ2-1; 11 bases fit TRBD2. Per the germline V gene, CDR1 is MNHEY and CDR2 is SMNVEV (reference sequence). Losses at the gene ends were 7 bases for V and 2 bases for J; bases not matched to a gene: 4. The CDR3 is 15 residues long.

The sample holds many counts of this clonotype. The CDR3 DNA reads as TGTGCCAGCAGCTTACACGGGGGGAGCACAGATACGCAGTATTTT. Its protein is CASSLHGGSTDTQYF. J is TRBJ2-3 and V is TRBV7-3; 7 nucleotides match TRBD2. CDR1 and CDR2 from the germline V gene are SGHTA and FQGTGA. V lost 2 bases, J lost 0 bases, and 2 bases stayed unmatched. The CDR3 is made up of 15 amino acids.

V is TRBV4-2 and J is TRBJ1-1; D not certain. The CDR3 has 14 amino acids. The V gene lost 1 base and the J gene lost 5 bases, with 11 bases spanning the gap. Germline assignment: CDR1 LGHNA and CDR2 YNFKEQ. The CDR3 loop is CASSQGAGYTEAFF. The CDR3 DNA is TGTGCCAGCAGCCAAGGGGCGGGATATACTGAAGCTTTCTTT.

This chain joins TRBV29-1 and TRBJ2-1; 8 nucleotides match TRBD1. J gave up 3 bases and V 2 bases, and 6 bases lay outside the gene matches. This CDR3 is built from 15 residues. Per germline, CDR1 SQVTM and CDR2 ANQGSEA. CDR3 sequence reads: CSVERDRTRYNEQFF. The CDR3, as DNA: TGCAGCGTTGAACGGGACAGGACCCGCTACAATGAGCAGTTCTTC.

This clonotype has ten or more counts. Here the CDR3 reads CASSPINRQTGYGYTF. The CDR3, as DNA: TGTGCCAGCAGCCCTATAAACAGACAGACTGGTTATGGCTACACCTTC. The gene calls are TRBV11-2 and TRBJ1-2, with D possibly being TRBD1 (5 bases). The V gene's germline CDR1 is SGHAT and CDR2 FQNNGV. Trimming stripped 5 bases from V and 5 bases from J, with 21 bases between. The CDR3 consists of 16 residues. The variable domain in full, completed from reference TRBV11-2 and TRBJ1-2, reads EAGVAQSPRYKIIEKRQSVAFWCNPISGHATLYWYQQILGQGPKLLIQFQNNGVVDDSQLPKDRFSAERLKGVDSTLKIQPAKLEDSAVYLCASSPINRQTGYGYTFGSGTRLTVV.

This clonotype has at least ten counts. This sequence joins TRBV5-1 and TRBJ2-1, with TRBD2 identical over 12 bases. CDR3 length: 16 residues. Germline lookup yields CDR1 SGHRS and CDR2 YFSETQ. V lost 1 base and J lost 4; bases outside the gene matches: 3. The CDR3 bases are TGCGCCAGCAGCTTGACTGGACTAGCGGGATACAATGAGCAGTTCTTC. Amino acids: CASSLTGLAGYNEQFF.

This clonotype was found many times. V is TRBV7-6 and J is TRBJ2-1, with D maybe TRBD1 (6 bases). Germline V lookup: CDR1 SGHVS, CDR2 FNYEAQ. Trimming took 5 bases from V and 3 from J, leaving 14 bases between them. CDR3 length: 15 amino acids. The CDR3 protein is CASSLIRGHYNEQFF. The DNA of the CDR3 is TGTGCCAGCAGCCTCATCAGGGGTCACTACAATGAGCAGTTCTTC.

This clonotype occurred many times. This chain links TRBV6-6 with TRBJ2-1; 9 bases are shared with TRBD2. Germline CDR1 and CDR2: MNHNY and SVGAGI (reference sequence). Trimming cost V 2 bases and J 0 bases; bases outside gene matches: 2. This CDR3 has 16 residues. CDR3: CASSYGSGSSYNEQFF. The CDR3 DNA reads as TGTGCCAGCAGTTACGGTAGCGGGAGCTCCTACAATGAGCAGTTCTTC.

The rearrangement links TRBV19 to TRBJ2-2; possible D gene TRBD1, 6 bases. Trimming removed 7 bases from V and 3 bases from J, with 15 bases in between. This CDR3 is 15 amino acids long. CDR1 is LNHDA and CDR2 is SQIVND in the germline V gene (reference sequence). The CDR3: CASNRGRGYTGELFF. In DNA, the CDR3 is TGTGCCAGTAACCGGGGCAGGGGCTACACCGGGGAGCTGTTTTTT.

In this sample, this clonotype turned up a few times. CDR3 loop: CASSVGWGDYGYTF. The CDR3 coding sequence is TGTGCCAGCAGCGTAGGATGGGGGGACTATGGCTACACCTTC. The chain has TRBV9 and TRBJ1-2; D may be TRBD1 (5 bases). From germline, CDR1 is SGDLS and CDR2 YYNGEE. Trimming left V 0 bases short and J 3 bases short, with 9 bases between. The CDR3 length is 14 residues. Combining the CDR3 with reference TRBV9 and TRBJ1-2 gives the whole variable domain DSGVTQTPKHLITATGQRVTLRCSPRSGDLSVYWYQQSLDQGLQFLIQYYNGEERAKGNILERFSAQQFPDLHSELNLSSLELGDSALYFCASSVGWGDYGYTFGSGTRLTVV.